The 21 T cell receptor beta chains presented below share a single source sample, sequenced in a study of regulatory T cells in long-lasting Graves disease. CDR3 regions were amplified by Arm-PCR using iRepertoire HTBI primers to build TCR beta libraries. TCRdb reprocessed the multiplex PCR reads via MiXCR and lists one record per CDR3 protein. The sample records around 480,000 distinct CDR3 sequences, 15% to 20% being singletons. Documented time point: newly diagnosed GD, antithyroid drugs for less than 3 months. Making the TCR library involved RNA that had been extracted from PBMCs. These data were also reused for a study on T cells in Graves' hyperthyroidism and ophthalmopathy.

This material consisted of peripheral blood mononuclear cells (PBMCs), taken at new diagnosis, from a patient treated with antithyroid drugs. The receptors were gathered from a man aged 40-49 years with Graves disease.

The chain combines TRBV6-1 with TRBJ2-7; 11 bases agree with TRBD1. Trimming removed 9 bases from V and 6 bases from J; junction bases left unmatched: 7. The length of the CDR3 is 13 residues. Germline V gives CDR1 MNHNS, CDR2 SASEGT. The CDR3 protein is CARSKGTGGEQYF. Written as DNA, the CDR3 is TGTGCCAGGAGCAAAGGGACAGGGGGCGAGCAGTACTTC.

The J gene is TRBJ1-1, the V gene TRBV25-1; D gene ambiguous. CDR1 and CDR2 from the germline V gene are MGHDK and SYGVNS. CDR3 size: 14 residues. The V gene lost 3 bases and the J gene lost 3 bases, with 11 bases spanning the gap. The CDR3 protein is CASSDVRPDTEAFF. The CDR3 DNA is TGTGCCAGCAGTGACGTACGTCCCGACACTGAAGCTTTCTTT.

This clonotype was counted a single time. The rearrangement links TRBV27 to TRBJ2-4, with D maybe TRBD2 (6 bases). Trimming left V 8 bases short and J 1 base short, with 12 bases between. CDR1 and CDR2 from the germline V gene are MNHEY and SMNVEV (reference sequence). The CDR3 is made up of 14 amino acids. CDR3 bases: TGTGCCAGCGGACGGGCGGGGGCCAAAAACATTCAGTACTTC. Translated, it gives CASGRAGAKNIQYF.

In this sample, this clonotype turned up a few times. The V and J genes are TRBV6-1 and TRBJ2-7, with D tentatively TRBD1 (5 bases). V lost 4 bases, J lost 5 bases, and 12 bases lay in between. CDR1 is MNHNS, CDR2 SASEGT, per germline. This CDR3 region has 13 residues. The CDR3 loop is CASSVGVVNEQYF. Written as DNA, the CDR3 is TGTGCCAGCAGTGTAGGGGTGGTGAACGAGCAGTACTTC.

This clonotype was detected many times. The chain joins TRBV30 to TRBJ1-1; 7 bases match TRBD1. Germline CDR1 and CDR2: GTSNPN and SVGIG (reference sequence). J gave up 1 base and V 2 bases, and 4 bases lay outside the gene matches. The CDR3 contains 14 residues. The CDR3 spells CAWSSGTANTEAFF. CDR3 DNA: TGTGCCTGGAGTTCCGGGACAGCGAACACTGAAGCTTTCTTT.

The rearrangement uses TRBV28 and TRBJ2-1; the D is unclear. Germline CDR1 reads MDHEN; CDR2 reads SYDVKM. Between the trimmed V and J ends, which lost 0 bases and 1 base, there was a span of 7 bases. CDR3 length: 15 amino acids. CDR3 loop: CASSLWAESYNEQFF. In DNA, the CDR3 is TGTGCCAGCAGTTTATGGGCGGAATCCTACAATGAGCAGTTCTTC.

In the case of this clonotype: At one boundary the junction diverges from the germline segment, which might be a read error. The chain links TRBV6-1 to TRBJ2-1; 11 nucleotides match TRBD2. The CDR3 is made up of 18 amino acids. Germline CDR1 is MNHNS and CDR2 is SASEGT. The CDR3 region has the DNA TGCGCCAGCAGTGAGTTTGGTAGCGGGAGGGCCTACTACAATGAGCAGTTCTTC. Translated: CASSEFGSGRAYYNEQFF.

This clonotype was seen repeatedly, ten times or more. The J gene is TRBJ2-1, the V gene TRBV5-1; the D gene is possibly TRBD2 (6 bases). V lost 4 bases and J 7 bases, leaving 12 bases between the germline ends. This CDR3 contains 13 residues. Germline V CDR1 and CDR2: SGHRS, YFSETQ. Here the CDR3 DNA reads TGCGCCAGCAGCCGAGTGACTAGAAATGAGCAGTTCTTC. Protein sequence: CASSRVTRNEQFF. Looking up the rest from reference TRBV5-1 and TRBJ2-1 gives the full variable domain: KAGVTQTPRYLIKTRGQQVTLSCSPISGHRSVSWYQQTPGQGLQFLFEYFSETQRNKGNFPGRFSGRQFSNSRSEMNVSTLELGDSALYLCASSRVTRNEQFFGPGTRLTVL.

V usage is TRBV29-1 and J usage is TRBJ2-5; D is ambiguous. The CDR3 runs 11 residues. The V and J ends lost 5 bases and 4 bases respectively, with 8 bases between them. Germline-derived CDR1 and CDR2 are SQVTM and ANQGSEA. CDR3 in amino acids: CSVMNVETQYF. CDR3 coding DNA: TGCAGCGTTATGAATGTAGAGACCCAGTACTTC.

The genes are TRBV24-1 and TRBJ1-5; D ambiguous. Per the germline V gene, CDR1 is KGHDR and CDR2 is SFDVKD. This CDR3 spans 14 amino acids. V lost 5 bases and J 0 bases, leaving 7 bases between the germline ends. CDR3 bases: TGTGCCACCAGTGGGGGTGGTAGCAATCAGCCCCAGCATTTT. It is translated as CATSGGGSNQPQHF.

This clonotype has just a few counts. This rearrangement joins TRBV14 to TRBJ2-1; 9 bases agree with TRBD2. This CDR3 spans 15 amino acids. Losses at the gene ends were 6 bases for V and 4 bases for J; bases not matched to a gene: 7. The germline gives CDR1 SGHDN, CDR2 FVKESK. DNA for the CDR3: TGTGCCAGCAGTATGACTAGCGGATATTACAATGAGCAGTTCTTC. Translation gives CASSMTSGYYNEQFF.

This clonotype has a count of ten or more. This sequence joins TRBV11-2 and TRBJ2-1, with TRBD1 as a possible D gene (5 bases). CDR1 SGHAT and CDR2 FQNNGV come from the germline V gene. The CDR3 consists of 14 residues. Trimming removed 3 bases at V and 10 bases at J, with 16 bases between. The CDR3 here is CASSFGRASVEQFF. CDR3 in DNA: TGTGCCAGCAGCTTCGGCAGGGCTTCCGTCGAGCAGTTCTTC.

This clonotype was picked up a small number of times. The chain links TRBV18 to TRBJ2-5; D is possibly TRBD2 (7 bases). The CDR3 contains 15 residues. Looked up from germline, CDR1 is KGHSH and CDR2 is LQKENI. Trimming shortened V by 5 bases and J by 1 base, and 14 bases separated the two germline ends. The CDR3 nucleotides are TGTGCCAGCTCATCCCTCGGGGGGCTCCAAGAGACCCAGTACTTC. Its translation is CASSSLGGLQETQYF.

The chain carries TRBV11-3 and TRBJ2-5, with 16 nucleotides matching TRBD2. The end of the DNA is better explained by TRBJ2-1, so the J call may be wrong. Germline assignment: CDR1 SGHNT and CDR2 YENEEA. The CDR3 totals 17 residues. The CDR3 here is CASSAYGTSGRAHEQFF. The CDR3 nucleotides read TGTGCCAGCAGCGCCTACGGGACTAGCGGGAGGGCCCATGAGCAGTTCTTC.

This clonotype appeared a few times. The J gene is TRBJ2-1, the V gene TRBV29-1; D is perhaps TRBD1 or TRBD2 (5 bases each). The V gene lost 3 bases and the J gene lost 5 bases, with 14 bases spanning the gap. Germline V gene lookup returns CDR1 SQVTM and CDR2 ANQGSEA. CDR3 length equals 14 residues. The CDR3 nucleotides read TGCAGCGTTGAGGGACGCTGGGTACACAATGAGCAGTTCTTC. It translates to CSVEGRWVHNEQFF.

The chain recombines TRBV19 with TRBJ1-2; 8 bases agree with TRBD1. This CDR3 is 15 amino acids long. V was clipped by 6 bases and J by 6 bases; unmatched bases: 12. Germline V lookup: CDR1 LNHDA, CDR2 SQIVND (reference sequence). CDR3 DNA: TGTGCCAGTAGCGGACAGGGAGAAAACGGACATGGCTACACCTTC. Residues: CASSGQGENGHGYTF.

V and J are TRBV5-4 and TRBJ1-1; no firm D call. The CDR3 length is 13 residues. V was trimmed by 6 bases and J by 4 bases, leaving 13 bases between them. The germline gives CDR1 SGHNT, CDR2 YYREEE (reference sequence). CDR3 amino acids: CASTPRNGTEAFF. The CDR3 DNA reads TGTGCCAGCACCCCCCGTAATGGCACTGAAGCTTTCTTT.

At least ten counts were recorded for this clonotype. The chain uses TRBV24-1 and TRBJ2-1; 8 nucleotides line up with TRBD1. Germline CDR1 reads KGHDR; CDR2 reads SFDVKD. CDR3 size: 17 residues. The V and J ends lost 9 bases and 4 bases, in that order; junction bases with no gene match: 16. CDR3 nucleotide sequence: TGTGCCACCTCCGTTGGACAGGGACGGGTTCTGTACAATGAGCAGTTCTTC. It codes for CATSVGQGRVLYNEQFF.

This clonotype was seen repeatedly, ten times or more. The V gene is TRBV6-1, the J gene TRBJ1-5; TRBD1 might be the D (5 bases). This CDR3 contains 14 residues. Per the germline V gene, CDR1 is MNHNS and CDR2 is SASEGT. V was cut by 6 bases and J by 5 bases, with 14 bases left in between. This CDR3 reads CASSRDSTHQPQHF. The CDR3 region has the DNA TGTGCCAGCAGCCGGGACTCGACCCATCAGCCCCAGCATTTT.

This clonotype showed up just a few times. The genes are TRBV5-1 and TRBJ1-1, with 8 bases aligning to TRBD1. The CDR3 extends over 13 amino acids. The V gene's germline CDR1 is SGHRS and CDR2 YFSETQ. Trimming removed 3 bases from V and 7 bases from J; junction bases left unmatched: 5. CDR3 region: CASSWGTGREAFF. CDR3 bases: TGCGCCAGCAGCTGGGGGACAGGTCGTGAAGCTTTCTTT.

At least ten counts were recorded for this clonotype. This rearrangement joins TRBV3-1 to TRBJ2-4; D might be TRBD1 (5 bases). This CDR3 region has 15 residues. V lost 4 bases and J 4 bases, leaving 14 bases between the germline ends. Germline values: CDR1 LGHDT, CDR2 YNNKEL (reference sequence). CDR3 DNA sequence: TGTGCCAGCAGCCCCAACTCAGGGCCGAAAAACATTCAGTACTTC. As protein: CASSPNSGPKNIQYF. The whole variable domain, filled in from reference TRBV3-1 and TRBJ2-4, reads DTAVSQTPKYLVTQMGNDKSIKCEQNLGHDTMYWYKQDSKKFLKIMFSYNNKELIINETVPNRFSPKSPDKAHLNLHINSLELGDSAVYFCASSPNSGPKNIQYFGAGTRLSVL.